This entry lists 20 T cell receptor beta chains sequenced from one sample in a study of T cell repertoires in cytomegalovirus infection (dated by TCRdb to the late 2010s). Sequencing was performed on an Illumina HiSeq 1500. The public reads were reanalyzed by TCRdb: fastp trimming at Q25, MiXCR alignment, in-frame beta chains only. Every entry covers one CDR3 protein and lists the most common genes and DNA from its rows. The sample table lists 200,000 or so distinct CDR3 sequences, about 38% of them with a count of one. Over 45% of the sample is taken by the ten largest. These receptors have no known antigen. This sample's treatment or condition label indicates: in vitro stimulation with specific CMV peptide epitopes to enrich CMV-specific T cells. The material sequenced was CD8+ T cells from cultured PBMCs, taken from culture after CMV antigen stimulation. Receptors originate from a human donor in good health (CMV status not recorded). Some clones in this sample may be carry-over from other donors' samples.

This clonotype came up a few times. The chain carries TRBV25-1 and TRBJ1-1; TRBD1 is a possible D gene (6 bases). V was trimmed by 3 bases and J by 1 base, leaving 15 bases between them. The CDR3 is made up of 16 amino acids. The V gene's germline CDR1 is MGHDK and CDR2 SYGVNS. CDR3 coding DNA: TGTGCCAGCAGTGATTCTAATCCCAGGGGGAACACTGAAGCTTTCTTT. It translates to CASSDSNPRGNTEAFF. The full variable domain, with the rest looked up from reference TRBV25-1 and TRBJ1-1, is EADIYQTPRYLVIGTGKKITLECSQTMGHDKMYWYQQDPGMELHLIHYSYGVNSTEKGDLSSESTVSRIRTEHFPLTLESARPSHTSQYLCASSDSNPRGNTEAFFGQGTRLTVV.

As to this clonotype: One junction end does not reproduce the germline sequence, and a read error may be involved. The V call is TRBV5-4, the J call TRBJ1-2; 7 bases match TRBD1. CDR1 is SGHNT and CDR2 is YYREEE in the germline V gene (reference sequence). The CDR3 covers 16 residues. The CDR3 DNA follows: TGTGCCAGCAGCTTGGGTAGGACAGGAAGTGCCTATGTCTACACCTTC. Amino acids: CASSLGRTGSAYVYTF.

The table lists this clonotype with a few counts. The rearrangement joins TRBV6-1 to TRBJ2-7; D uncertain. The germline V gene has CDR1 MNHNS and CDR2 SASEGT. The CDR3 has 12 amino acids. V lost 2 bases, J lost 4 bases, and 6 bases lay in between. The CDR3 sequence: CASSEKSYEQYF. The CDR3 DNA reads as TGTGCCAGCAGTGAAAAGAGTTACGAGCAGTACTTC.

This sequence joins TRBV28 and TRBJ2-3; 8 bases line up with TRBD1. V trimming: 5 bases; J trimming: 4 bases; junction bases outside the gene matches: 5. Per germline, CDR1 MDHEN and CDR2 SYDVKM. This CDR3 contains 14 residues. This chain's CDR3 is CASSTRQGPDTQYF. The CDR3 nucleotides read TGTGCCAGCAGTACCCGACAGGGGCCAGATACGCAGTATTTT. The whole variable domain, filled in from reference TRBV28 and TRBJ2-3, reads DVKVTQSSRYLVKRTGEKVFLECVQDMDHENMFWYRQDPGLGLRLIYFSYDVKMKEKGDIPEGYSVSREKKERFSLILESASTNQTSMYLCASSTRQGPDTQYFGPGTRLTVL.

The gene calls are TRBV28 and TRBJ2-7; TRBD2 agrees at 14 bases. Germline V lookup: CDR1 MDHEN, CDR2 SYDVKM. J was trimmed by 3 bases and V by 5 bases; bases with no gene match: 12. The CDR3 sequence is 18 residues long. CDR3 in amino acids: CASSTTGTSGRTGYEQYF. The DNA of the CDR3 is TGTGCCAGCAGTACGACCGGGACTAGCGGGAGAACGGGCTACGAGCAGTACTTC.

The rearrangement uses TRBV7-2 and TRBJ1-2; 12 bases align to TRBD1. Germline V gene sequence: CDR1 SGHTA, CDR2 FQGNSA. The CDR3 contains 15 residues. V gave up 5 bases and J gave up 5 bases; unmatched junction bases: 6. This CDR3 reads CASSPRGQGAYGYTF. The CDR3 region has the DNA TGTGCCAGCAGCCCACGGGGACAGGGGGCTTATGGCTACACCTTC. The full variable domain, rest sourced from reference TRBV7-2 and TRBJ1-2, is GAGVSQSPSNKVTEKGKDVELRCDPISGHTALYWYRQSLGQGLEFLIYFQGNSAPDKSGLPSDRFSAERTGGSVSTLTIQRTQQEDSAVYLCASSPRGQGAYGYTFGSGTRLTVV.

This clonotype came up a few times. V gene TRBV5-4 combines with J gene TRBJ2-3, with 8 bases identical to TRBD2. V dropped 6 bases and J dropped 2; count of bases not matched to a gene: 11. The CDR3 consists of 16 residues. Germline CDR1 is SGHNT and CDR2 is YYREEE (reference sequence). For the CDR3, the DNA is TGTGCCAGCACCATAAAGCGGGAGACCCTCACAGATACGCAGTATTTT. Amino acids: CASTIKRETLTDTQYF. The whole variable domain, filled in from reference TRBV5-4 and TRBJ2-3, reads ETGVTQSPTHLIKTRGQQVTLRCSSQSGHNTVSWYQQALGQGPQFIFQYYREEENGRGNFPPRFSGLQFPNYSSELNVNALELDDSALYLCASTIKRETLTDTQYFGPGTRLTVL.

This clonotype was recorded a few times. The chain carries TRBV7-9 and TRBJ2-7; TRBD1 agrees at 9 bases. Looked up from germline, CDR1 is SEHNR and CDR2 is FQNEAQ (reference sequence). Trimming cost V 5 bases and J 1 base; bases outside gene matches: 3. This CDR3 region has 14 residues. The chain's CDR3 is CASSKDRGSYEQYF. The DNA of the CDR3 is TGTGCCAGCAGCAAGGACAGGGGTTCCTACGAGCAGTACTTC.

This clonotype was counted only a few times. The rearrangement uses TRBV13 and TRBJ2-3; 8 positions match TRBD2. The CDR3 totals 15 residues. The germline gives CDR1 PRHDT, CDR2 FYEKMQ (reference sequence). J lost 2 bases, V lost 1 base, and 2 bases had no gene match. This CDR3 reads CASSLAGGATDTQYF. The CDR3 DNA reads TGTGCCAGCAGCTTAGCCGGGGGGGCCACAGATACGCAGTATTTT. The entire variable domain, with the rest obtained from reference TRBV13 and TRBJ2-3, is as follows: AAGVIQSPRHLIKEKRETATLKCYPIPRHDTVYWYQQGPGQDPQFLISFYEKMQSDKGSIPDRFSAQQFSDYHSELNMSSLELGDSALYFCASSLAGGATDTQYFGPGTRLTVL.

The chain is built from TRBV4-1 and TRBJ2-5; a weak D match, TRBD1 (6 bases). The germline CDR1 and CDR2 sequences are MGHRA and YSYEKL. The CDR3 spans 18 residues. V lost 4 bases and J lost 1, with 22 bases in between. CDR3 amino acids: CASSLNDPAGAFQETQYF. In DNA form, the CDR3 reads TGCGCCAGCAGCCTCAATGATCCGGCAGGGGCCTTCCAAGAGACCCAGTACTTC.

Details on this clonotype: This clone may be a read error of a much larger clone one base away. V gene TRBV7-6 combines with J gene TRBJ1-5; 7 bases agree with TRBD1. V dropped 3 bases and J dropped 4; count of bases not matched to a gene: 0. CDR1 and CDR2 from the germline V gene are SGHVS and FNYEAQ. The CDR3 totals 13 residues. The CDR3: CASSLDRNQPQHF. The CDR3 bases are TGTGCCAGCAGCTTGGACAGGAATCAGCCCCAGCATTTT. Together with reference TRBV7-6 and TRBJ1-5, the CDR3 gives the full variable domain: GAGVSQSPRYKVTKRGQDVALRCDPISGHVSLYWYRQALGQGPEFLTYFNYEAQQDKSGLPNDRFSAERPEGSISTLTIQRTEQRDSAMYRCASSLDRNQPQHFGDGTRLSIL.

This clonotype was seen a handful of times. The V gene is TRBV27, the J gene TRBJ1-5; D call uncertain. Germline V CDR1 and CDR2: MNHEY, SMNVEV (reference sequence). The CDR3 is 13 residues long. V lost 3 bases to trimming and J lost 7 bases, with 10 bases between them. This CDR3 is CASSFRGQQPQHF. DNA of the CDR3: TGTGCCAGCAGTTTTCGAGGGCAGCAGCCCCAGCATTTT.

This clonotype showed up just a few times. In nucleotides, the CDR3 is TGTGCCAGCAGCCCTCGGCAAGGGATCTACGAGCAGTACTTC. Residues: CASSPRQGIYEQYF. This chain links TRBV7-9 with TRBJ2-7; D gene uncertain. CDR3 length equals 14 residues. Germline-derived CDR1 and CDR2 are SEHNR and FQNEAQ (reference sequence). Trimming took off 5 bases at V and 3 bases at J, with 14 bases between the two ends.

V usage is TRBV27 and J usage is TRBJ1-4; D not resolved. The ends were cut back, 4 bases at V and 0 bases at J, with 9 bases in the middle. This CDR3 is built from 15 residues. Germline CDR1 is MNHEY and CDR2 is SMNVEV (reference sequence). In DNA, the CDR3 is TGTGCCAGCAGTTCCCCGGGTGCAACTAATGAAAAACTGTTTTTT. It encodes CASSSPGATNEKLFF.

In its sample, this clonotype was seen a few times. The genes are TRBV28 and TRBJ1-1; 11 positions agree with TRBD1. The length of the CDR3 is 16 residues. V gave up 5 bases and J gave up 5 bases; unmatched junction bases: 10. Germline assignment: CDR1 MDHEN and CDR2 SYDVKM. The CDR3 spells CASSLLGTGGRTEAFF. The CDR3 DNA is TGTGCCAGCAGTCTCCTCGGGACAGGGGGGAGAACTGAAGCTTTCTTT.

J is TRBJ2-2 and V is TRBV25-1, with 8 bases that match TRBD1. The CDR3 is 14 residues long. Trimming took 6 bases from V and 5 from J; bases not matched to a gene: 5. Germline CDR1 and CDR2: MGHDK and SYGVNS. The CDR3 loop is CASSSGGPTGELFF. The CDR3 DNA reads TGTGCCAGCAGCTCAGGGGGCCCTACCGGGGAGCTGTTTTTT.

This chain links TRBV27 with TRBJ1-5; D is possibly TRBD1 (5 bases). Trimming stripped 5 bases from V and 1 base from J, with 12 bases between. This CDR3 region has 15 residues. CDR1 is MNHEY, CDR2 SMNVEV, per germline (reference sequence). CDR3 residues: CASSRGTASNQPQHF. The CDR3, as DNA: TGTGCCAGCAGTCGCGGGACGGCAAGCAATCAGCCCCAGCATTTT.

This clonotype was seen a single time. At one end the junction does not follow the germline gene, possibly because of a read error. The chain couples TRBV27 to TRBJ2-1, with 7 bases fitting TRBD2. Germline values: CDR1 MNHEY, CDR2 SMNVEV (reference sequence). The CDR3 is 14 amino acids. This chain's CDR3 is CASSWEGLGNEQFF. The CDR3 DNA reads as TGCGCCAGCAGTTGGGAGGGCCTGGGAAATGAGCAGTTCTTC.

V usage is TRBV12-3 or TRBV12-4 and J usage is TRBJ2-1; D remains ambiguous. Between the trimmed V and J ends, which lost 5 bases and 8 bases, there was a span of 16 bases. The CDR3 spans 14 residues. CDR3 nucleotides: TGTGCCAGCAGTATTTTGTCCCTAGAGCATGAGCAGTTCTTC. It yields the protein CASSILSLEHEQFF.

To note about this clonotype: An end of the junction does not agree with germline; a read error may underlie this. J is TRBJ1-2 and V is TRBV7-4; the D is unclear. This CDR3 spans 13 amino acids. CDR1 SGHVT and CDR2 SQSDAQ come from the germline V gene. CDR3 nucleotide sequence: TGTGCCAGCAGTCCCCGCATCTCTAACCTGGCTGCCTTC. Its translation is CASSPRISNLAAF. The variable domain in full, completed from reference TRBV7-4 and TRBJ1-2, reads GAGVSQSPRYKVAKRGRDVALRCDSISGHVTLYWYRQTLGQGSEVLTYSQSDAQRDKSGRPSGRFSAERPERSVSTLKIQRTEQGDSAVYLCASSPRISNLAAFGSGTRLTVV.